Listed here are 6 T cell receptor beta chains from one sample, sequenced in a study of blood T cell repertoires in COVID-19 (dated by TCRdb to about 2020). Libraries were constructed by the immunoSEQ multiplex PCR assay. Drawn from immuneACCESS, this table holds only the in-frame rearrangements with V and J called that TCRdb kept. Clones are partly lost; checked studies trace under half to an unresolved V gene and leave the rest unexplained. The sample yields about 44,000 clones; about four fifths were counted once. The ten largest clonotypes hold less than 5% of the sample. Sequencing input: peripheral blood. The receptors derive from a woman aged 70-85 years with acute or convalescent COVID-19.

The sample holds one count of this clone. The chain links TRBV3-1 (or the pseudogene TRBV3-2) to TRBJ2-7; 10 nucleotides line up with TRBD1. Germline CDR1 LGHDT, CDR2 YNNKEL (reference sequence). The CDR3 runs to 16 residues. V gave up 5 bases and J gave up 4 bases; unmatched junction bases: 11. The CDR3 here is CASSSRDRGFPYEQYF. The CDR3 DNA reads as TGTGCCAGCAGCTCCCGGGACAGGGGTTTTCCTTACGAGCAGTACTTC.

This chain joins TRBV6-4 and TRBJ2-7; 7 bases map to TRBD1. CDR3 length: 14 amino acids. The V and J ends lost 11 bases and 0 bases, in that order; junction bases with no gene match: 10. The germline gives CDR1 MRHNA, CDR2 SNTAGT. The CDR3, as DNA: TGTGCCGAGATACACAGGGGAAGCTCCTACGAGCAGTACTTC. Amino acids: CAEIHRGSSYEQYF.

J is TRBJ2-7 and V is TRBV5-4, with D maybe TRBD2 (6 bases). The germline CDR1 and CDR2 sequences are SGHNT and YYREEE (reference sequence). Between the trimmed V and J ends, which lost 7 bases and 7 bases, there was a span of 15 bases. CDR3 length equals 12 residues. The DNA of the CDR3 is TGTGCCAGCGCCGGTGCAGGGAGGGAGCAGTACTTC. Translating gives CASAGAGREQYF.

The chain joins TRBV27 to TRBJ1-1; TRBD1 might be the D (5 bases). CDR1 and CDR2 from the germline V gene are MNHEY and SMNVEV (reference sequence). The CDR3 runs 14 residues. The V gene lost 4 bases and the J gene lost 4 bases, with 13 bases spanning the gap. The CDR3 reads CASSSLPGGTEAFF. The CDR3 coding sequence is TGTGCCAGCAGTTCATTGCCCGGGGGCACTGAAGCTTTCTTT.

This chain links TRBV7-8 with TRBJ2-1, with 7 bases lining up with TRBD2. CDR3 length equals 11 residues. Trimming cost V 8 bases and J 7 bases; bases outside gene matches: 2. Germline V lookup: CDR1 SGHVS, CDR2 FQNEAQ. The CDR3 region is CASGSGNEQFF. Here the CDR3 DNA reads TGTGCCAGCGGTAGCGGGAATGAGCAGTTCTTC.

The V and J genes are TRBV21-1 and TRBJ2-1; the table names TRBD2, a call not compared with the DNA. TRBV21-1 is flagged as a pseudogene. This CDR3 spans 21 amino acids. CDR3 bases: TGTGCCAGCAGCAAACTCTATGGACTAGCGGGAGTCCTGGGAACCTACAATGAGCAGTTCTTC. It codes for CASSKLYGLAGVLGTYNEQFF.